These 30 T cell receptor beta chains were all obtained from the same sample, sequenced in a study of TIL therapy for anti-PD-1-resistant metastatic lung cancer. The immunoSEQ assay was v3. Sequenced by immunoSEQ multiplex PCR; TCRdb stores in-frame clones only, minus some. The sample lists about 49,000 clones; 79% were seen once. Time point of the sample: pre-treatment sample, taken before nivolumab and TIL therapy. Here the sequenced sample was blood, taken at baseline. The receptors derive from a man in his 70s with non-small cell lung cancer.

The chain couples TRBV2 to TRBJ2-1, with TRBD1 matching 12 bases. This CDR3 has 15 amino acids. V trimming: 6 bases; J trimming: 6 bases; junction bases outside the gene matches: 6. Germline V gene sequence: CDR1 SNHLY, CDR2 FYNNEI. The CDR3 reads CASSVGQGAGNEQFF. The CDR3 nucleotides read TGTGCCAGCAGCGTGGGACAGGGGGCGGGCAATGAGCAGTTCTTC.

The chain employs TRBV11-1 and TRBJ1-1; 9 bases align to TRBD1. Germline assignment: CDR1 SGHAT and CDR2 FQDESV (reference sequence). CDR3 size: 14 residues. Trimming took 8 bases from V and 4 from J; bases not matched to a gene: 8. In DNA, the CDR3 is TGTGCCAGCTCGCACAGGGGGCAAATCACTGAAGCTTTCTTT. This encodes CASSHRGQITEAFF.

This clone has a single count. V usage is TRBV28 and J usage is TRBJ1-5, with 10 bases fitting TRBD1. The CDR3 contains 15 residues. Per germline, CDR1 MDHEN and CDR2 SYDVKM. J gave up 6 bases and V 5 bases, and 7 bases lay outside the gene matches. This chain's CDR3 is CASSEPGQGFQPQHF. CDR3 nucleotide sequence: TGTGCCAGCAGTGAACCGGGACAGGGGTTTCAGCCCCAGCATTTT.

The V gene is TRBV7-6, the J gene TRBJ2-1; a weak D match, TRBD2 (6 bases). CDR1 is SGHVS, CDR2 FNYEAQ, per germline. CDR3 size: 15 residues. V was cut by 4 bases and J by 6 bases, with 16 bases left in between. The CDR3 is CASSYASETINEQFF. CDR3 DNA sequence: TGTGCCAGCAGCTACGCTAGCGAGACCATCAATGAGCAGTTCTTC.

The chain is built from TRBV7-2 and TRBJ2-4; D unclear. The V and J ends lost 1 base and 0 bases respectively, with 10 bases between them. Germline V gene sequence: CDR1 SGHTA, CDR2 FQGNSA. The CDR3 runs to 16 residues. The CDR3 DNA follows: TGTGCCAGCAGCTTAGGCGTGCTGGTAGCCAAAAACATTCAGTACTTC. Amino acid sequence: CASSLGVLVAKNIQYF.

J is TRBJ2-3 and V is TRBV19; TRBD1 is a possible D gene (5 bases). The CDR3 contains 18 residues. The V and J ends lost 6 bases and 2 bases respectively, with 24 bases between them. The germline CDR1 and CDR2 sequences are LNHDA and SQIVND (reference sequence). CDR3 residues: CASSRDSGAAGNTDTQYF. The CDR3 coding sequence is TGTGCCAGTAGCCGAGATTCGGGCGCGGCAGGGAACACAGATACGCAGTATTTT.

Here the CDR3 DNA reads TGTGCCTGGAACAGGGGACAGGCAACTAATGAAAAACTGTTTTTT. Protein sequence: CAWNRGQATNEKLFF. The chain combines TRBV30 with TRBJ1-4; TRBD1 matches at 8 bases. Germline assignment: CDR1 GTSNPN and CDR2 SVGIG (reference sequence). The CDR3 sequence is 15 residues long. The J segment lost 0 bases and the V segment lost 4 bases, leaving 4 bases of the junction unmatched.

The chain employs TRBV5-6 and TRBJ2-7, with 8 bases matching TRBD2. V was clipped by 4 bases and J by 3 bases; unmatched bases: 6. The CDR3 runs to 14 residues. Germline CDR1 reads SGHDT; CDR2 reads YYEEEE. The CDR3 DNA is TGTGCCAGCAGCATTTCCGGGACTAGCTACGAGCAGTACTTC. Protein product: CASSISGTSYEQYF.

The chain is built from TRBV19 and TRBJ2-1, with 8 bases lining up with TRBD2. Trimming removed 3 bases from V and 1 base from J; junction bases left unmatched: 2. Germline V CDR1 and CDR2: LNHDA, SQIVND (reference sequence). CDR3 size: 15 residues. Here the CDR3 reads CASSMTGGSYNEQFF. CDR3 in DNA: TGTGCCAGTAGTATGACGGGGGGGTCCTACAATGAGCAGTTCTTC. The variable domain in full, completed from reference TRBV19 and TRBJ2-1, reads DGGITQSPKYLFRKEGQNVTLSCEQNLNHDAMYWYRQDPGQGLRLIYYSQIVNDFQKGDIAEGYSVSREKKESFPLTVTSAQKNPTAFYLCASSMTGGSYNEQFFGPGTRLTVL.

This chain links TRBV4-1 with TRBJ2-1; 13 positions agree with TRBD2. CDR1 is MGHRA, CDR2 YSYEKL, per germline. The CDR3 contains 18 residues. With V trimmed by 4 bases and J by 4 bases, 10 bases remained unmatched. The CDR3 protein is CASSRGPGTSGIYNEQFF. The CDR3 region has the DNA TGCGCCAGCAGCCGCGGACCCGGGACTAGCGGGATATACAATGAGCAGTTCTTC.

The gene calls are TRBV5-1 and TRBJ2-1, with 9 bases that match TRBD2. Germline CDR1 reads SGHRS; CDR2 reads YFSETQ. The V and J ends lost 4 bases and 6 bases, in that order; junction bases with no gene match: 8. There are 15 residues in the CDR3. The CDR3 sequence: CASSDGTSSSNEQFF. The CDR3 coding sequence is TGCGCCAGCAGCGATGGGACTAGCTCTTCCAATGAGCAGTTCTTC.

This clone was detected many times. The genes are TRBV6-5 and TRBJ1-4; D uncertain. The CDR3 has 13 amino acids. V was clipped by 2 bases and J by 7 bases, with 8 bases between them. In germline, CDR1 is MNHEY, CDR2 SVGAGI. The CDR3 DNA reads TGTGCCAGCAGTTACGATATGGGTGAAAAACTGTTTTTT. It encodes CASSYDMGEKLFF.

In this sample, this clone turned up once. The rearrangement links TRBV6-1 to TRBJ1-1; 7 nucleotides align to TRBD1. Germline assignment: CDR1 MNHNS and CDR2 SASEGT. This CDR3 has 14 residues. The J segment lost 5 bases and the V segment lost 4 bases, leaving 7 bases of the junction unmatched. As DNA, the CDR3 is TGTGCCAGCAGTGCACAGGGGTCAGCGACTGAAGCTTTCTTT. This encodes CASSAQGSATEAFF.

The V and J genes are TRBV25-1 and TRBJ2-3, with 11 positions matching TRBD2. This CDR3 has 15 residues. Germline trimming cut 2 bases from V and 5 bases from J; bases unmatched to any gene: 3. The germline gives CDR1 MGHDK, CDR2 SYGVNS. The CDR3 loop reads CASSELSGRGDTQYF. The CDR3 bases are TGTGCCAGCAGTGAACTTAGCGGGAGGGGAGATACGCAGTATTTT. The variable domain in full, completed from reference TRBV25-1 and TRBJ2-3, reads EADIYQTPRYLVIGTGKKITLECSQTMGHDKMYWYQQDPGMELHLIHYSYGVNSTEKGDLSSESTVSRIRTEHFPLTLESARPSHTSQYLCASSELSGRGDTQYFGPGTRLTVL.

This clone was seen just once. The chain links TRBV2 to TRBJ2-5; 9 bases line up with TRBD2. The length of the CDR3 is 15 residues. After removal of 6 bases from V and 4 bases from J, the junction contained 9 bases not matched to a gene. CDR1 and CDR2 from the germline V gene are SNHLY and FYNNEI. For the CDR3, the DNA is TGTGCCAGCAGGGCCGAACTAGCGGGCTCAGAGACCCAGTACTTC. Amino acids: CASRAELAGSETQYF.

CDR3 residues: CASSPRAGTGSTDTQYF. CDR3 DNA: TGTGCCAGCAGCCCGCGCGCTGGGACTGGTAGCACAGATACGCAGTATTTT. This chain links TRBV7-9 with TRBJ2-3, with D possibly TRBD2 on 6 matching bases. V shed 5 bases and J shed 0 bases, with 18 bases lying between them. Germline V gene data show CDR1 as SEHNR and CDR2 as FQNEAQ (reference sequence). The CDR3 has 17 amino acids.

The V gene is TRBV28, the J gene TRBJ1-2; the match to TRBD1 covers 8 bases. J was trimmed by 4 bases and V by 10 bases; bases with no gene match: 11. Germline lookup yields CDR1 MDHEN and CDR2 SYDVKM. The CDR3 spans 14 residues. This chain's CDR3 is CATFDRGDSYGYTF. The CDR3 DNA follows: TGTGCCACCTTCGACAGGGGTGATAGCTATGGCTACACCTTC.

In its sample, this clone was seen a few times. The J gene is TRBJ2-1, the V gene TRBV5-4; D not certain. Trimming cost V 0 bases and J 9 bases, with 10 bases left between them. Germline lookup yields CDR1 SGHNT and CDR2 YYREEE (reference sequence). This CDR3 contains 13 residues. The CDR3: CASSLASSAEQFF. The CDR3 coding sequence is TGTGCCAGCAGCTTGGCCTCCAGCGCTGAGCAGTTCTTC.

This rearrangement joins TRBV28 to TRBJ1-4; D not certain. Germline loops: CDR1 MDHEN, CDR2 SYDVKM. V was cut by 3 bases and J by 7 bases, with 21 bases left in between. This CDR3 has 17 amino acids. CDR3 bases: TGTGCCAGCAGTTTTGTATCTTTGGGCCTAATCGGTGAAAAACTGTTTTTT. It encodes CASSFVSLGLIGEKLFF.

This clone has only a few counts. The chain employs TRBV6-1 and TRBJ2-7; 8 bases fit TRBD1. The CDR3 totals 15 residues. The V gene's germline CDR1 is MNHNS and CDR2 SASEGT. V shed 1 base and J 6 bases; nucleotides not matched to a gene: 8. In DNA form, the CDR3 reads TGTGCCAGCAGTGAAGGAATAGGGGACAGGACCGAGCAGTACTTC. Translation: CASSEGIGDRTEQYF.

Only one count was recorded for this clone. The chain is built from TRBV6-5 and TRBJ1-1, with 7 nucleotides matching TRBD1. The V gene end was trimmed by 6 bases and the J gene end by 4 bases; junction bases not matched to a gene: 5. The CDR3 totals 13 residues. CDR1 and CDR2 (germline): MNHEY, SVGAGI. The CDR3, as DNA: TGTGCCAGCAGACAGGGGTTTGTCACTGAAGCTTTCTTT. Translated: CASRQGFVTEAFF.

The genes are TRBV25-1 and TRBJ1-2; 12 bases are shared with TRBD1. V lost 2 bases to trimming and J lost 7 bases; unmatched junction nucleotides: 5. The germline V gene has CDR1 MGHDK and CDR2 SYGVNS. The CDR3 runs 15 residues. CDR3 residues: CASSETGTGGLGYTF. Written as DNA, the CDR3 is TGTGCCAGCAGTGAAACCGGGACAGGGGGCCTTGGCTACACCTTC.

The rearrangement links TRBV28 to TRBJ1-2; TRBD1 might be the D (5 bases). Per germline, CDR1 MDHEN and CDR2 SYDVKM. V gave up 8 bases and J gave up 8 bases, with 12 bases separating them. The CDR3 runs to 11 residues. The CDR3 reads CASLKRGGYTF. The CDR3 coding sequence is TGTGCCAGCCTTAAGCGGGGGGGCTACACCTTC.

This clone was detected only once. This rearrangement joins TRBV29-1 to TRBJ2-2; D is undetermined. Germline CDR1 SQVTM, CDR2 ANQGSEA. The germline V and J ends were trimmed by 1 base and 5 bases, with 11 bases remaining between them. The CDR3 consists of 14 residues. The CDR3, as DNA: TGCAGCGTTGAAGGGAAAGTCCGGACCGGGGAGCTGTTTTTT. The encoded protein is CSVEGKVRTGELFF.

This rearrangement joins TRBV6-5 to TRBJ2-6, with D perhaps TRBD1 (6 bases). CDR3 size: 15 residues. CDR1 is MNHEY and CDR2 is SVGAGI in the germline V gene. V dropped 6 bases and J dropped 0 bases, with 9 bases sitting between them. The CDR3 DNA reads TGTGCCAGCAGGAGGACAGACTCTGGGGCCAACGTCCTGACTTTC. This gives the protein CASRRTDSGANVLTF.

J is TRBJ2-1 and V is TRBV5-1; TRBD2 matches at 11 bases. This CDR3 has 15 residues. Trimming at V came to 2 bases and at J to 5 bases, leaving 3 bases not matched to a gene. Germline V gene sequence: CDR1 SGHRS, CDR2 YFSETQ. The CDR3 sequence: CASSFTSGSNNEQFF. The DNA for the CDR3 is TGCGCCAGCAGCTTTACTAGCGGGAGTAACAATGAGCAGTTCTTC.

This chain uses TRBV5-1 with TRBJ1-5; a weak D match, TRBD1 (6 bases). The germline V gene encodes CDR1 SGHRS and CDR2 YFSETQ. Trimming shortened V by 0 bases and J by 2 bases, and 9 bases separated the two germline ends. The CDR3 covers 15 residues. The CDR3 coding sequence is TGCGCCAGCAGCTTGGAGGGGGGGGGCAATCAGCCCCAGCATTTT. It codes for CASSLEGGGNQPQHF.

The chain links TRBV29-1 to TRBJ2-1; D might be TRBD2 (6 bases). This CDR3 contains 11 residues. V shed 7 bases and J shed 10 bases, with 14 bases lying between them. CDR1 and CDR2 (germline): SQVTM, ANQGSEA. The CDR3 loop reads CSAAEGYEQFF. For the CDR3, the DNA is TGCAGCGCCGCGGAGGGATACGAGCAGTTCTTC.

In nucleotides, the CDR3 is TGTGCCAGCAGCTTATCGGAGGCGGTTCAGCCCCAGCATTTT. Its translation is CASSLSEAVQPQHF. The V and J genes are TRBV7-9 and TRBJ1-5; the D is unclear. The germline gives CDR1 SEHNR, CDR2 FQNEAQ (reference sequence). Trimming shortened V by 2 bases and J by 6 bases, and 11 bases separated the two germline ends. This CDR3 region has 14 residues.

This clone was counted once. This sequence joins TRBV5-6 and TRBJ1-2, with D hard to call. This CDR3 comprises 12 residues. V lost 2 bases and J lost 4, with 6 bases in between. Germline values: CDR1 SGHDT, CDR2 YYEEEE. CDR3 sequence (DNA): TGTGCCAGCAGCTTCGCAACCTATGGCTACACCTTC. Its translation: CASSFATYGYTF.